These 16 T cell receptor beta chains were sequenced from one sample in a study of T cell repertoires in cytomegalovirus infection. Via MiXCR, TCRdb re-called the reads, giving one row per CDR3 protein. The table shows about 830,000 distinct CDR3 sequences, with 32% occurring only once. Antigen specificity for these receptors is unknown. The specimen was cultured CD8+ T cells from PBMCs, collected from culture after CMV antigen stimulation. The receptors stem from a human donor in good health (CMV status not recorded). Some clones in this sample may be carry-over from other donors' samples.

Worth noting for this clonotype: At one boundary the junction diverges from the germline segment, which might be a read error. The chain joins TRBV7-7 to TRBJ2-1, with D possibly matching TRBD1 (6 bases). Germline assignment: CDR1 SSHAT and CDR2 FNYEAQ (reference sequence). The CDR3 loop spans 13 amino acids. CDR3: CASSRHRDAEQFF. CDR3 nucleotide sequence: TGTGCTAGCAGCCGGCACAGGGACGCTGAGCAGTTCTTC.

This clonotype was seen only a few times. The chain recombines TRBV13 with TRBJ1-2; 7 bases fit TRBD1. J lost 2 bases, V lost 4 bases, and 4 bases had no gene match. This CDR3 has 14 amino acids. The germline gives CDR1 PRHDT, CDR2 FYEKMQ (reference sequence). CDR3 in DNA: TGTGCCAGCAGCTCGGGACAGAAGAACTATGGCTACACCTTC. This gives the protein CASSSGQKNYGYTF.

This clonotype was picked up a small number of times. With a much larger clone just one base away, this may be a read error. The CDR3 spells CASSSSENTEAFF. The CDR3 DNA sequence: TGTGCCAGCAGCTCGTCGGAGAACACTGAAGCTTTCTTT. The chain carries TRBV7-9 and TRBJ1-1, with unresolved D. V lost 4 bases, J lost 1 base, and 7 bases lay in between. This CDR3 is 13 amino acids long. Germline V lookup: CDR1 SEHNR, CDR2 FQNEAQ (reference sequence).

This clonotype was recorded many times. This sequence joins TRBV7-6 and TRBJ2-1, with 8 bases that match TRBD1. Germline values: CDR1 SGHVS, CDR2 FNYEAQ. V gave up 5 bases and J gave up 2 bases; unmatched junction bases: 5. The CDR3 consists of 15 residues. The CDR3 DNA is TGTGCCAGCAGCCCCGGACAGGGACCCTACAATGAGCAGTTCTTC. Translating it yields CASSPGQGPYNEQFF.

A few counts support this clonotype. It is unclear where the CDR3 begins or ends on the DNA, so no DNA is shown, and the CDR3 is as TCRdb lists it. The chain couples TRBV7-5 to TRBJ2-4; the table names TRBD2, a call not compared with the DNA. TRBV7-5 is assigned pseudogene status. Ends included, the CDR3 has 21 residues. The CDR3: CISVSEASPRTSGGPKNIQYF.

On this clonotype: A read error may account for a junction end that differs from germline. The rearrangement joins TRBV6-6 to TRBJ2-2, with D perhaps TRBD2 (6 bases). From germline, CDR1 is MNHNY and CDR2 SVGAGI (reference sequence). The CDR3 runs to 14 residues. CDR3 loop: CANSYSQGGGELFF. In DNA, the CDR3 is TGTGCCAACAGTTACTCGCAGGGAGGCGGGGAGCTGTTTTTT.

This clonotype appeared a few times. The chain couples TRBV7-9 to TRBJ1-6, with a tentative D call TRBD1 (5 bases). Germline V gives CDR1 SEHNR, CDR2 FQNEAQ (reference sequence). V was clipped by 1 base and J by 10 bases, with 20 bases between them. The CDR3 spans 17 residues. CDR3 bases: TGTGCCAGCAGCTTAGAATGGAGGCAGGGATTGGAGTCACCCCTCCACTTT. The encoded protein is CASSLEWRQGLESPLHF.

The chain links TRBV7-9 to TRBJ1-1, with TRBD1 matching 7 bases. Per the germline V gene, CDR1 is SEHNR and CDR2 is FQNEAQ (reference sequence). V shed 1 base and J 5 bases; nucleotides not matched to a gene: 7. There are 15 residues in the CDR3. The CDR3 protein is CASSLGSQGVTEAFF. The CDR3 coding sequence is TGTGCCAGCAGCTTAGGGTCGCAGGGGGTTACTGAAGCTTTCTTT.

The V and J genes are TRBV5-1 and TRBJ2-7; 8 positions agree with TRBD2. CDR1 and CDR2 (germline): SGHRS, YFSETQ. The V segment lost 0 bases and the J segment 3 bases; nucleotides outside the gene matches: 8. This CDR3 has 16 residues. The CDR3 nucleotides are TGCGCCAGCAGCTTGGCTGTGGGCGGGGGGATCTACGAGCAGTACTTC. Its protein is CASSLAVGGGIYEQYF.

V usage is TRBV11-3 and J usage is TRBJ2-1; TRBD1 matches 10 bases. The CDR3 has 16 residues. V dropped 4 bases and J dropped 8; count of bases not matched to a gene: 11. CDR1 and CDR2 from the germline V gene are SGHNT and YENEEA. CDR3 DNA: TGTGCCAGCAGCTACTTTAAGGGACAGGGGAACGATGAGCAGTTCTTC. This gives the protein CASSYFKGQGNDEQFF.

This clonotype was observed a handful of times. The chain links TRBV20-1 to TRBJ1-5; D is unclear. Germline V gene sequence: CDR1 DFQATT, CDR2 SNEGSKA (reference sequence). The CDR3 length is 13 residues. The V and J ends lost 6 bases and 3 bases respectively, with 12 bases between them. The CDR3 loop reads CSADWGANQPQHF. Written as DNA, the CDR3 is TGCAGTGCCGACTGGGGTGCCAATCAGCCCCAGCATTTT.

CDR3 DNA: TGTACCAGCAGCTTAGCCATTGGACTAGCGGGGGGAAATACGCAGTATTTT. Protein sequence: CTSSLAIGLAGGNTQYF. V is TRBV7-2 and J is TRBJ2-3; 14 nucleotides agree with TRBD2. With 0 bases clipped from V and 7 bases from J, the junction kept 6 bases outside the gene matches. Germline CDR1 and CDR2: SGHTA and FQGNSA. The CDR3 loop spans 17 amino acids.

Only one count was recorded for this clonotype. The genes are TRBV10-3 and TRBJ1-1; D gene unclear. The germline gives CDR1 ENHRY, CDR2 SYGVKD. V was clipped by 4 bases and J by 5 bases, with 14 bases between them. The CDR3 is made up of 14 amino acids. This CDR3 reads CAISGGRFETEAFF. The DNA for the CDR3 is TGTGCCATCAGTGGCGGACGGTTTGAGACTGAAGCTTTCTTT.

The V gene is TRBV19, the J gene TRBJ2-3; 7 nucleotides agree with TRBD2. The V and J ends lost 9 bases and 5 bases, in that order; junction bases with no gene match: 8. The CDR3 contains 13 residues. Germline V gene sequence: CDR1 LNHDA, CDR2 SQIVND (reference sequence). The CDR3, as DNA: TGTGCCAGCCGGAGGTGGGAGGGAGATACGCAGTATTTT. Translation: CASRRWEGDTQYF. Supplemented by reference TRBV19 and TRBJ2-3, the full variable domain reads DGGITQSPKYLFRKEGQNVTLSCEQNLNHDAMYWYRQDPGQGLRLIYYSQIVNDFQKGDIAEGYSVSREKKESFPLTVTSAQKNPTAFYLCASRRWEGDTQYFGPGTRLTVL.

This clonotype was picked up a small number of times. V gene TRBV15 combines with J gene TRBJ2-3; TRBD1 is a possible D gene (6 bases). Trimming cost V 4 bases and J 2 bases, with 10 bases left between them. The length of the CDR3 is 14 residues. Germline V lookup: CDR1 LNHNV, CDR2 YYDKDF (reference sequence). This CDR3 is CATSIGTLTDTQYF. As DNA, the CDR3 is TGTGCCACCAGCATCGGGACACTCACAGATACGCAGTATTTT.

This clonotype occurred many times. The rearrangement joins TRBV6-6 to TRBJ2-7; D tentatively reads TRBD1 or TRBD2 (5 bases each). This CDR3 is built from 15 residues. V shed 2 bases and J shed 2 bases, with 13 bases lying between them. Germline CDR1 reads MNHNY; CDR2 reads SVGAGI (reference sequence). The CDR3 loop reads CASSYSQMGPYEQYF. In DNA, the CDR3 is TGTGCCAGCAGTTACAGCCAAATGGGACCCTACGAGCAGTACTTC.